The 30 T cell receptor beta chains below were found in one sample sequenced in a study of graft-versus-host responses after intestinal transplantation. Profiled with immunoSEQ multiplex PCR; TCRdb holds only in-frame clones, not every one. The table has some 24,000 clones, 75% to 90% seen once. Sample: PBMCs, taken just over 450 days after intestinal transplant. The origin of the receptors is a human patient who received an intestinal transplant, so some T cells may come from the graft donor.

This clone was observed once. The chain links TRBV2 to TRBJ2-3; 12 bases agree with TRBD2. J lost 6 bases, V lost 8 bases, and 9 bases had no gene match. Germline lookup yields CDR1 SNHLY and CDR2 FYNNEI. CDR3 length: 15 amino acids. This CDR3 is CASLRRTSGKDTQYF. Written as DNA, the CDR3 is TGTGCCAGCCTCCGCCGGACTAGCGGGAAGGATACGCAGTATTTT.

This chain joins TRBV5-1 and TRBJ2-1; 7 bases are a match to TRBD1. V lost 4 bases, J lost 0 bases, and 10 bases stayed unmatched. Per the germline V gene, CDR1 is SGHRS and CDR2 is YFSETQ. The CDR3 length is 17 residues. CDR3 DNA sequence: TGCGCCAGCAGCCTTACAGGGGCCCTAAGCTCCTACAATGAGCAGTTCTTC. Translating it yields CASSLTGALSSYNEQFF.

V is TRBV5-1 and J is TRBJ2-5; 12 nucleotides align to TRBD2. V lost 2 bases, J lost 4 bases, and 6 bases stayed unmatched. Germline CDR1 SGHRS, CDR2 YFSETQ. This CDR3 is built from 16 residues. The CDR3 region is CASSLPGLAGLETQYF. DNA of the CDR3: TGCGCCAGCAGCTTACCGGGACTAGCGGGCCTAGAGACCCAGTACTTC. The variable domain in full, with the rest retrieved from reference TRBV5-1 and TRBJ2-5, is KAGVTQTPRYLIKTRGQQVTLSCSPISGHRSVSWYQQTPGQGLQFLFEYFSETQRNKGNFPGRFSGRQFSNSRSEMNVSTLELGDSALYLCASSLPGLAGLETQYFGPGTRLLVL.

V and J are TRBV19 and TRBJ1-5; D not resolved. The germline V gene encodes CDR1 LNHDA and CDR2 SQIVND (reference sequence). Trimming stripped 5 bases from V and 2 bases from J, with 10 bases between. This CDR3 spans 14 amino acids. This chain's CDR3 is CASSLGSRNQPQHF. The DNA of the CDR3 is TGTGCCAGTAGTCTAGGCTCGCGCAATCAGCCCCAGCATTTT.

The V and J genes are TRBV6-6 and TRBJ2-5; possible D gene TRBD2, 6 bases. The V end lost 5 bases, the J end lost 5 bases, and 15 bases lay between the germline ends. Germline values: CDR1 MNHNY, CDR2 SVGAGI (reference sequence). This CDR3 region has 14 residues. This CDR3 reads CASSDRDFWETQYF. The CDR3 DNA sequence: TGTGCCAGCAGTGACCGGGACTTTTGGGAGACCCAGTACTTC.

V usage is TRBV2 and J usage is TRBJ2-4; TRBD2 matches at 7 bases. The V segment lost 8 bases and the J segment 0 bases; nucleotides outside the gene matches: 4. The CDR3 length is 14 residues. From germline, CDR1 is SNHLY and CDR2 FYNNEI. CDR3 DNA sequence: TGTGCCAGCCGCGGCGGGAGAGCCAAAAACATTCAGTACTTC. Protein: CASRGGRAKNIQYF.

The V gene is TRBV5-6, the J gene TRBJ1-5; D not resolved. The CDR3 sequence is 14 residues long. V shed 4 bases and J shed 8 bases, with 16 bases lying between them. Germline V gene lookup returns CDR1 SGHDT and CDR2 YYEEEE. The CDR3 nucleotides are TGTGCCAGCAGCCGGACTCGCCCTAGTGAGCCCCAGCATTTT. It translates to CASSRTRPSEPQHF.

J is TRBJ2-1 and V is TRBV27, with 7 bases aligning to TRBD1. Trimming took 1 base from V and 10 from J; bases not matched to a gene: 4. CDR3 length equals 13 residues. Per the germline V gene, CDR1 is MNHEY and CDR2 is SMNVEV (reference sequence). The CDR3 coding sequence is TGTGCCAGCAGTTTATTTTCGGACAGGGAGCAGTTCTTC. It yields the protein CASSLFSDREQFF.

This clone was recorded only once. The chain recombines TRBV5-1 with TRBJ2-3, with 8 nucleotides matching TRBD2. The CDR3 is 15 residues long. The germline gives CDR1 SGHRS, CDR2 YFSETQ. V shed 4 bases, J shed 3 bases, and the junction held 7 bases outside the gene matches. The chain's CDR3 is CASSRGTRLTDTQYF. The CDR3 DNA follows: TGCGCCAGCAGCCGCGGGACTAGGTTAACAGATACGCAGTATTTT. Together with reference TRBV5-1 and TRBJ2-3, the CDR3 gives the full variable domain: KAGVTQTPRYLIKTRGQQVTLSCSPISGHRSVSWYQQTPGQGLQFLFEYFSETQRNKGNFPGRFSGRQFSNSRSEMNVSTLELGDSALYLCASSRGTRLTDTQYFGPGTRLTVL.

This chain joins TRBV6-1 and TRBJ2-7, with TRBD2 matching over 10 bases. Germline CDR1 is MNHNS and CDR2 is SASEGT. V shed 6 bases, J shed 4 bases, and the junction held 6 bases outside the gene matches. CDR3 size: 14 residues. The CDR3, as DNA: TGTGCCAGCAGGCCGGGACTAGCGCGGTACGAGCAGTACTTC. Protein: CASRPGLARYEQYF.

The V gene is TRBV11-1, the J gene TRBJ2-3; D is unresolved. Per germline, CDR1 SGHAT and CDR2 FQDESV (reference sequence). The CDR3 totals 14 residues. Trimming took 4 bases from V and 4 from J, leaving 12 bases between them. The CDR3 loop reads CASSSSSSADTQYF. Here the CDR3 DNA reads TGTGCCAGCAGCTCTAGTTCATCCGCAGATACGCAGTATTTT.

V is TRBV6-5 and J is TRBJ1-5; TRBD1 might be the D (5 bases). Germline lookup yields CDR1 MNHEY and CDR2 SVGAGI. V lost 1 base to trimming and J lost 5 bases, with 6 bases between them. This CDR3 contains 13 residues. The CDR3 is CASSYFRDQPQHF. CDR3 bases: TGTGCCAGCAGTTACTTCAGGGATCAGCCCCAGCATTTT.

The table lists this clone with a count of one. The chain is built from TRBV7-6 and TRBJ1-4; the D is unclear. With 2 bases removed from V and 3 bases from J, the gap between germline ends came to 16 bases. This CDR3 is 17 amino acids long. The germline V gene has CDR1 SGHVS and CDR2 FNYEAQ. Here the CDR3 reads CASSLLGLYTSNEKLFF. The CDR3 DNA reads as TGTGCCAGCAGCTTATTGGGCCTGTACACTTCTAATGAAAAACTGTTTTTT.

The chain links TRBV6-5 to TRBJ2-7; TRBD1 agrees at 9 bases. Looked up from germline, CDR1 is MNHEY and CDR2 is SVGAGI. The CDR3 loop spans 14 amino acids. With 6 bases clipped from V and 5 bases from J, the junction kept 8 bases outside the gene matches. The CDR3 here is CASRTGTGSHEQYF. The DNA for the CDR3 is TGTGCCAGCAGGACCGGGACAGGGAGCCACGAGCAGTACTTC.

The chain joins TRBV5-6 to TRBJ2-3, with D maybe TRBD1 (6 bases). Trimming shortened V by 4 bases and J by 2 bases, and 17 bases separated the two germline ends. The CDR3 is 16 residues long. In germline, CDR1 is SGHDT, CDR2 YYEEEE. CDR3 coding DNA: TGTGCCAGCAGCAAACTTGACAGGTCTTTCACAGATACGCAGTATTTT. It specifies CASSKLDRSFTDTQYF. The whole variable domain, remainder taken from reference TRBV5-6 and TRBJ2-3, is DAGVTQSPTHLIKTRGQQVTLRCSPKSGHDTVSWYQQALGQGPQFIFQYYEEEERQRGNFPDRFSGHQFPNYSSELNVNALLLGDSALYLCASSKLDRSFTDTQYFGPGTRLTVL.

This chain uses TRBV18 with TRBJ1-2, with D unclear. CDR1 is KGHSH, CDR2 LQKENI, per germline. V dropped 3 bases and J dropped 1 base, with 15 bases sitting between them. CDR3 length: 16 amino acids. Here the CDR3 DNA reads TGTGCCAGCTCACCGGAGGAAAAGAAGAGTAACTATGGCTACACCTTC. Translating it yields CASSPEEKKSNYGYTF.

V gene TRBV6-1 combines with J gene TRBJ2-2; D gene ambiguous. CDR3 length: 16 amino acids. Germline V gene lookup returns CDR1 MNHNS and CDR2 SASEGT. Trimming stripped 0 bases from V and 4 bases from J, with 12 bases between. CDR3 DNA: TGTGCCAGCAGTGAAGCGCGGCAGTCATTCACCGGGGAGCTGTTTTTT. Protein sequence: CASSEARQSFTGELFF.

For the CDR3, the DNA is TGTGCCAGCAGCGCCGGACTAGCGGGAGGGCCCTATGAGCAGTTCTTC. This encodes CASSAGLAGGPYEQFF. This chain joins TRBV9 and TRBJ2-1, with TRBD2 matching 15 bases. V lost 3 bases and J lost 8; bases outside the gene matches: 6. Germline V gene data show CDR1 as SGDLS and CDR2 as YYNGEE. The CDR3 sequence is 16 residues long.

This clone turned up a few times. The rearrangement joins TRBV6-5 to TRBJ2-5; a weak D match, TRBD2 (5 bases). The length of the CDR3 is 15 residues. V was trimmed by 0 bases and J by 1 base, leaving 9 bases between them. Per the germline V gene, CDR1 is MNHEY and CDR2 is SVGAGI. This chain's CDR3 is CASSYSLAGQETQYF. The CDR3 coding sequence is TGTGCCAGCAGTTACTCCCTCGCGGGCCAAGAGACCCAGTACTTC.

The rearrangement uses TRBV13 and TRBJ1-1; 9 nucleotides line up with TRBD1. CDR1 is PRHDT and CDR2 is FYEKMQ in the germline V gene (reference sequence). Losses at the gene ends were 5 bases for V and 4 bases for J; bases not matched to a gene: 8. This CDR3 contains 15 residues. CDR3 sequence (DNA): TGTGCCAGCAGCGGCCAGGGACAGGGTGGCACTGAAGCTTTCTTT. It specifies CASSGQGQGGTEAFF.

The V gene is TRBV19, the J gene TRBJ1-5; D unclear. CDR1 is LNHDA and CDR2 is SQIVND in the germline V gene (reference sequence). This CDR3 has 14 amino acids. V was shortened by 0 bases and J by 2 bases, with 5 bases between the two germline ends. This CDR3 reads CASSIEAGNQPQHF. In DNA form, the CDR3 reads TGTGCCAGTAGTATAGAAGCGGGCAATCAGCCCCAGCATTTT.

The chain carries TRBV27 and TRBJ2-3, with D perhaps matching TRBD2 (9 bases). The CDR3 extends over 17 amino acids. Trimming stripped 6 bases from V and 7 bases from J, with 26 bases between. In germline, CDR1 is MNHEY, CDR2 SMNVEV (reference sequence). The CDR3 sequence: CASSPDRGGSGSHTQYF. DNA of the CDR3: TGTGCCAGCAGCCCTGACAGGGGAGGTAGCGGGAGTCATACGCAGTATTTT.

This clone was recorded only once. The chain links TRBV7-3 to TRBJ2-7; the D call may be TRBD1 or TRBD2 (5 bases each). The length of the CDR3 is 14 residues. Germline-derived CDR1 and CDR2 are SGHTA and FQGTGA. V lost 5 bases and J lost 5, with 16 bases in between. DNA of the CDR3: TGTGCCAGCAGCCAGGGACCTTATGGCGACGAGCAGTACTTC. This sequence encodes CASSQGPYGDEQYF.

J is TRBJ2-6 and V is TRBV19; TRBD2 is a possible D gene (6 bases). CDR1 and CDR2 (germline): LNHDA, SQIVND (reference sequence). CDR3 length: 14 amino acids. V shed 10 bases and J shed 4 bases, with 14 bases lying between them. CDR3 in amino acids: CATSPGAGANVLTF. In nucleotides, the CDR3 is TGTGCCACTTCCCCGGGAGCAGGGGCCAACGTCCTGACTTTC.

The chain couples TRBV5-1 to TRBJ2-4; TRBD1 aligns across 7 bases. V lost 4 bases and J lost 3; bases outside the gene matches: 7. This CDR3 is built from 15 residues. Per the germline V gene, CDR1 is SGHRS and CDR2 is YFSETQ. The CDR3 nucleotides read TGCGCCAGCAGCCCCGGGGACAGCCTCAAAAACATTCAGTACTTC. Encoded protein: CASSPGDSLKNIQYF. Looking up the rest from reference TRBV5-1 and TRBJ2-4 gives the full variable domain: KAGVTQTPRYLIKTRGQQVTLSCSPISGHRSVSWYQQTPGQGLQFLFEYFSETQRNKGNFPGRFSGRQFSNSRSEMNVSTLELGDSALYLCASSPGDSLKNIQYFGAGTRLSVL.

This chain joins TRBV6-1 and TRBJ1-1, with D unresolved. Germline assignment: CDR1 MNHNS and CDR2 SASEGT. CDR3 size: 12 residues. V was cut by 8 bases and J by 1 base, with 8 bases left in between. CDR3 residues: CASARRNTEAFF. The CDR3 DNA follows: TGTGCCAGCGCACGAAGGAACACTGAAGCTTTCTTT.

The chain employs TRBV15 and TRBJ2-2; no firm D call. The ends were cut back, 2 bases at V and 1 base at J, with 2 bases in the middle. CDR3 length: 13 amino acids. CDR1 LNHNV and CDR2 YYDKDF come from the germline V gene (reference sequence). As DNA, the CDR3 is TGTGCCACCAGCAGACAGAACACCGGGGAGCTGTTTTTT. Translated: CATSRQNTGELFF.

V and J are TRBV6-7 and TRBJ1-2; D is unresolved. TRBV6-7 is an open reading frame whose function is uncertain. Trimming pared 4 bases from V and 4 bases from J, leaving 7 bases between. The CDR3 sequence is 12 residues long. DNA of the CDR3: TGTGCCAGCAGTTGTTCGGCCTATGGCTACACCTTC. Amino acids: CASSCSAYGYTF.

The rearrangement links TRBV5-1 to TRBJ2-1; 9 bases are a match to TRBD1. The CDR3 length is 15 residues. Germline CDR1 reads SGHRS; CDR2 reads YFSETQ. The V gene end was trimmed by 0 bases and the J gene end by 8 bases; junction bases not matched to a gene: 6. The CDR3 DNA reads TGCGCCAGCAGCTTGGCCGGACAGGGGAGGGATGAGCAGTTCTTC. Its translation: CASSLAGQGRDEQFF.

The V and J genes are TRBV5-1 and TRBJ1-6; D gene uncertain. V lost 0 bases, J lost 4 bases, and 14 bases lay in between. Looked up from germline, CDR1 is SGHRS and CDR2 is YFSETQ. The CDR3 loop spans 17 amino acids. The CDR3 loop reads CASSLAKGVGYNSPLHF. The CDR3 bases are TGCGCCAGCAGCTTGGCCAAGGGTGTGGGGTATAATTCACCCCTCCACTTT.